This TCR beta chain originates from a study of CD8 T cells in Susac syndrome. Germline-derived CDR1 and CDR2 are SEHNR and FQNEAQ (reference sequence). V was trimmed by 3 bases and J by 3 bases, leaving 12 bases between them. The CDR3 covers 14 residues. With random hexamers, reverse transcription was performed on about 0.5 to 1 ug of RNA. TCRdb redid the calling of the immunoSEQ multiplex PCR reads with MiXCR, one entry per CDR3 protein. The sample carries 200,000 to 250,000 distinct CDR3 sequences, roughly 90% recorded once. The origin of this receptor is a human donor with multiple sclerosis. The chain couples TRBV7-9 to TRBJ2-7; TRBD2 might be the D (6 bases). The sample consisted of CD8+ T cells from PBMCs. The CDR3 reads CASSLRGSFYEQYF. The CDR3 nucleotides read TGTGCCAGCAGCTTGCGGGGTAGTTTCTACGAGCAGTACTTC. Full variable domain (missing parts from reference TRBV7-9 and TRBJ2-7): DTGVSQNPRHKITKRGQNVTFRCDPISEHNRLYWYRQTLGQGPEFLTYFQNEAQLEKSRLLSDRFSAERPKGSFSTLEIQRTEQGDSAMYLCASSLRGSFYEQYFGPGTRLTVT.